Listed below are T cell receptor beta chains from one sample, sequenced in a study of T cells in narcolepsy. Clones were sequenced by immunoSEQ multiplex PCR, and TCRdb holds only the in-frame ones, with some missing. The table shows roughly 30,000 clones, with over 65% occurring only once. Sequencing used memory (CD45RA-) CD4+ T cells from blood. These receptors originate from a human donor in good health. Both conserved end residues are part of each CDR3. A D gene is named only where the DNA matches it firmly. The size of a clone is reported for some rows only, either as once, few or many, or as a class for expanded clones.

CDR3: CASVGGLGTGELFF
DNA: TGTGCCAGCGTGGGGGGCCTGGGCACCGGGGAGCTGTTTTTT
size: NA
V: TRBV5-8
D: NA
J: TRBJ2-2

CDR3: CASSSGTGKGRHNEQFF
DNA: TGTGCCAGCAGCTCGGGGACAGGGAAGGGTCGCCACAATGAGCAGTTCTTC
size: NA
V: TRBV7-9
D: TRBD1
J: TRBJ2-1

CDR3: CSVGDPYGYTF
DNA: TGCAGCGTTGGCGACCCCTATGGCTACACCTTC
size: NA
V: TRBV29-1
D: NA
J: TRBJ1-2

CDR3: CASSLATSGPNTQYF
DNA: TGTGCCAGCAGCTTGGCGACTAGCGGGCCAAATACGCAGTATTTT
size: NA
V: TRBV13
D: TRBD2
J: TRBJ2-3

CDR3: CASRPVAYNEQFF
DNA: TGTGCCAGCAGGCCTGTAGCCTACAATGAGCAGTTCTTC
size: NA
V: TRBV6-1
D: NA
J: TRBJ2-1

CDR3: CAWSRRQGGTNYGYTF
DNA: TGTGCCTGGAGTCGTCGACAGGGTGGGACCAACTATGGCTACACCTTC
size: NA
V: TRBV30
D: TRBD1
J: TRBJ1-2

CDR3: CASIPGTDNTDTQYF
DNA: TGTGCCAGTATCCCGGGGACAGACAACACAGATACGCAGTATTTT
size: NA
V: TRBV19
D: TRBD1
J: TRBJ2-3

CDR3: CASSPRGRGADTQYF
DNA: TGTGCCAGCTCACCACGCGGGAGAGGGGCAGATACGCAGTATTTT
size: NA
V: TRBV18
D: TRBD2
J: TRBJ2-3

CDR3: CATARTEAFF
DNA: TGTGCCACGGCCAGGACTGAAGCTTTCTTT
size: NA
V: TRBV5-8
D: NA
J: TRBJ1-1

CDR3: CASSVELAADTQYF
DNA: TGTGCCAGCAGCGTAGAATTAGCGGCAGATACGCAGTATTTT
size: NA
V: TRBV9
D: NA
J: TRBJ2-3

CDR3: CASSQGQGRELFF
DNA: TGTGCCAGCAGCCAGGGACAGGGGAGAGAGCTGTTTTTT
size: few
V: TRBV7-3
D: TRBD1
J: TRBJ2-2

CDR3: CASSPRIAGSYEQYF
DNA: TGTGCCAGCAGCCCCCGGATAGCGGGTTCCTACGAGCAGTACTTC
size: NA
V: TRBV21-1
D: NA
J: TRBJ2-7

CDR3: CASSSRETQYF
DNA: TGTGCCAGCAGCTCACGGGAGACCCAGTACTTC
size: once
V: TRBV5-4
D: NA
J: TRBJ2-5

CDR3: CASSSLGMNRDGNYGYTF
DNA: TGTGCCAGTAGTAGTTTAGGAATGAACCGGGACGGAAACTATGGCTACACCTTC
size: NA
V: TRBV19
D: NA
J: TRBJ1-2

CDR3: CASSLGLRLADTQYF
DNA: TGTGCCAGCAGCTTGGGACTACGGCTGGCAGATACGCAGTATTTT
size: NA
V: TRBV7-2
D: TRBD2
J: TRBJ2-3

CDR3: CASRRGSADTQYF
DNA: TGTGCCAGCCGCAGGGGTAGCGCAGATACGCAGTATTTT
size: once
V: TRBV19
D: NA
J: TRBJ2-3

CDR3: CASSEPGRTQYF
DNA: TGTGCCAGCAGTGAACCGGGTAGGACGCAGTATTTT
size: NA
V: TRBV2
D: NA
J: TRBJ2-3

CDR3: CASSASGGWEQYF
DNA: TGTGCCAGCAGCGCTAGCGGGGGCTGGGAGCAGTACTTC
size: few
V: TRBV9
D: TRBD2
J: TRBJ2-7

CDR3: CATSILEGTEAFF
DNA: TGTGCCACCAGCATTCTGGAAGGGACTGAAGCTTTCTTT
size: NA
V: TRBV15
D: NA
J: TRBJ1-1

CDR3: CASSPRGGSGSFGTREQFF
DNA: TGTGCCAGCAGTCCCCGGGGAGGTAGCGGGAGCTTCGGTACGCGTGAGCAGTTCTTC
size: NA
V: TRBV27
D: TRBD2
J: TRBJ2-1

CDR3: CAWSGGDTQYF
DNA: TGTGCCTGGAGTGGGGGGGATACGCAGTATTTT
size: NA
V: TRBV30
D: NA
J: TRBJ2-3

CDR3: CASSLGALAGSRETQYF
DNA: TGTGCCAGCAGCTTAGGAGCGCTAGCGGGAAGTCGGGAGACCCAGTACTTC
size: NA
V: TRBV7-2
D: TRBD2
J: TRBJ2-5

CDR3: CASKGGGTYEQYF
DNA: TGTGCCAGCAAAGGGGGCGGAACCTACGAGCAGTACTTC
size: NA
V: TRBV6-5
D: TRBD1
J: TRBJ2-7

CDR3: CASGTDRKNTF
DNA: TGTGCCAGTGGAACGGACAGGAAAAACACCTTC
size: NA
V: TRBV19
D: TRBD1
J: TRBJ1-2

CDR3: CASSLPGQNTEAFF
DNA: TGTGCCAGCAGCTTACCGGGACAGAACACTGAAGCTTTCTTT
size: NA
V: TRBV11-3
D: NA
J: TRBJ1-1

CDR3: CASSLGQASYEQYF
DNA: TGTGCCAGCAGCTTGGGACAGGCCTCCTACGAGCAGTACTTC
size: NA
V: TRBV5-8
D: NA
J: TRBJ2-7

CDR3: CASNSGTGKNYEQYF
DNA: TGTGCCAGCAACTCGGGGACAGGGAAAAACTACGAGCAGTACTTC
size: NA
V: TRBV6-5
D: TRBD1
J: TRBJ2-7

CDR3: CASSKDGQSKLFF
DNA: TGCGCCAGCTCCAAAGACGGACAGTCAAAACTGTTTTTT
size: NA
V: TRBV5-1
D: NA
J: TRBJ1-4

CDR3: CASTRWGGNQPQHF
DNA: TGTGCCAGCACCAGGTGGGGGGGAAATCAGCCCCAGCATTTT
size: NA
V: TRBV5-8
D: NA
J: TRBJ1-5

CDR3: CASSPGQSIQYF
DNA: TGTGCCAGCAGCCCCGGACAGTCCATTCAGTACTTC
size: NA
V: TRBV6-1
D: NA
J: TRBJ2-4

CDR3: CASSLGQSYGYTF
DNA: TGCGCCAGCAGCTTGGGGCAGAGCTATGGCTACACCTTC
size: once
V: TRBV5-1
D: NA
J: TRBJ1-2

CDR3: CASSTRWVGSNQPQHF
DNA: TGTGCCAGCAGCACCAGGTGGGTCGGGAGCAATCAGCCCCAGCATTTT
size: few
V: TRBV5-1
D: NA
J: TRBJ1-5

CDR3: CASMQETQYF
DNA: TGTGCCAGCATGCAAGAGACCCAGTACTTC
size: NA
V: TRBV25-1
D: NA
J: TRBJ2-5

CDR3: CASSLGLGIGTDTQYF
DNA: TGTGCCAGCAGTTTGGGACTAGGGATAGGCACAGATACGCAGTATTTT
size: NA
V: TRBV27
D: TRBD2
J: TRBJ2-3

CDR3: CASSLAGNREQYF
DNA: TGCGCCAGCAGCTTAGCAGGAAACCGTGAGCAGTACTTC
size: NA
V: TRBV5-1
D: NA
J: TRBJ2-7

CDR3: CASSTTGYTEAFF
DNA: TGTGCCAGCAGCACCACAGGGTACACTGAAGCTTTCTTT
size: NA
V: TRBV7-2
D: NA
J: TRBJ1-1

CDR3: CASKEANTGELFF
DNA: TGCGCCAGCAAAGAGGCGAACACCGGGGAGCTGTTTTTT
size: NA
V: TRBV10-1
D: NA
J: TRBJ2-2

CDR3: CASGFQGGEQFF
DNA: TGTGCTAGTGGGTTCCAGGGGGGCGAGCAGTTCTTC
size: NA
V: TRBV12-5
D: NA
J: TRBJ2-1

CDR3: CASSSQRGSYGNEQFF
DNA: TGTGCCAGCAGCTCTCAAAGGGGGAGTTATGGGAATGAGCAGTTCTTC
size: NA
V: TRBV11-2
D: NA
J: TRBJ2-1

CDR3: CAISGAGYPETQYF
DNA: TGTGCCATCAGTGGGGCGGGTTATCCCGAGACCCAGTACTTC
size: NA
V: TRBV10-3
D: NA
J: TRBJ2-5

CDR3: CASSPGEETQYF
DNA: TGTGCCAGCTCACCGGGGGAGGAGACCCAGTACTTC
size: NA
V: TRBV18
D: NA
J: TRBJ2-5

CDR3: CASSQEGQNYGYTF
DNA: TGCGCCAGCAGCCAGGAGGGACAGAACTATGGCTACACCTTC
size: NA
V: TRBV5-1
D: TRBD1
J: TRBJ1-2

CDR3: CASATGRNTEAFF
DNA: TGTGCCAGCGCGACAGGGAGGAACACTGAAGCTTTCTTT
size: NA
V: TRBV7-2
D: TRBD1
J: TRBJ1-1

CDR3: CASSYSSLDNQPQHF
DNA: TGTGCCAGCAGTTACTCCTCACTTGACAATCAGCCCCAGCATTTT
size: NA
V: TRBV6-5
D: NA
J: TRBJ1-5

CDR3: CASSMGHVNEKLFF
DNA: TGTGCCAGCAGTATGGGACACGTTAATGAAAAACTGTTTTTT
size: NA
V: TRBV4-2
D: NA
J: TRBJ1-4

CDR3: CASSRGRQGTQYF
DNA: TGTGCCAGCAGTAGGGGCCGACAAGGAACCCAGTACTTC
size: few
V: TRBV2
D: NA
J: TRBJ2-5

CDR3: CASQTRDSRSYNEQFF
DNA: TGTGCCAGCCAAACACGGGACTCACGCTCCTACAATGAGCAGTTCTTC
size: NA
V: TRBV28
D: NA
J: TRBJ2-1

CDR3: CASSLGQGLGEAFF
DNA: TGTGCCAGCAGTCTGGGACAGGGCCTTGGGGAGGCTTTCTTT
size: few
V: TRBV2
D: TRBD1
J: TRBJ1-1

CDR3: CAITPAGQGGTGELFF
DNA: TGTGCCATCACCCCTGCTGGACAGGGGGGCACCGGGGAGCTGTTTTTT
size: NA
V: TRBV10-3
D: TRBD1
J: TRBJ2-2

CDR3: CASSLVAKETQYF
DNA: TGTGCCAGCAGCTTAGTGGCAAAAGAGACCCAGTACTTC
size: NA
V: TRBV7-9
D: NA
J: TRBJ2-5

CDR3: CASGDTGELFF
DNA: TGTGCTAGTGGGGACACCGGGGAGCTGTTTTTT
size: once
V: TRBV12-5
D: NA
J: TRBJ2-2

CDR3: CASSLSLRQGTTSYNEQFF
DNA: TGTGCCAGCAGTTTATCTTTACGTCAGGGGACAACATCCTACAATGAGCAGTTCTTC
size: NA
V: TRBV27
D: NA
J: TRBJ2-1

CDR3: CASSGGQQETQYF
DNA: TGTGCCAGCAGCGGGGGGCAACAAGAGACCCAGTACTTC
size: few
V: TRBV11-2
D: NA
J: TRBJ2-5

CDR3: CASRPARGGLDTQYF
DNA: TGTGCCAGCCGACCCGCCCGGGGGGGCTTAGATACGCAGTATTTT
size: NA
V: TRBV6-5
D: TRBD2
J: TRBJ2-3

CDR3: CASSFSGGNTGELFF
DNA: TGCGCCAGCAGCTTTAGCGGGGGGAACACCGGGGAGCTGTTTTTT
size: NA
V: TRBV5-1
D: TRBD2
J: TRBJ2-2